Listed below are T cell receptor beta chains from one sample, sequenced in a study of blood T cell repertoires in COVID-19. Libraries were prepared by immunoSEQ multiplex PCR; TCRdb keeps only in-frame clonotypes and omits some of them. The data contain 160,000 or so clones, 65% to 90% of them singletons. Sequencing input: peripheral blood. The receptors here all came from a woman aged 45-60 years with acute or convalescent COVID-19. CDR3s include the opening cysteine and the closing phenylalanine or tryptophan. D genes are given only for firm matches. For some rows the clone size is stated as once, few or many, or as a class when expanded; others skip it.

CDR3: CASSPRTSGSYNEQFF
DNA: TGCGCCAGCAGCCCGAGGACTAGCGGGAGTTACAATGAGCAGTTCTTC
V: TRBV4-3
J: TRBJ2-1
size: NA
D: TRBD2

CDR3: CARIRRTDTQYF
DNA: TGTGCCAGAATAAGGAGAACAGATACGCAGTATTTT
V: TRBV5-3
J: TRBJ2-3
size: NA
D: NA

CDR3: CASSPPSSDEQFF
DNA: TGTGCCAGCTCACCACCGTCCAGCGATGAGCAGTTCTTC
V: TRBV18
J: TRBJ2-1
size: NA
D: NA

CDR3: CASRASPSSRGITEAFF
DNA: TGCGCCAGTCGAGCCTCCCCCTCTAGCAGGGGGATAACTGAAGCTTTCTTT
V: TRBV23-1
J: TRBJ1-1
size: few
D: TRBD1

CDR3: CASSLIGTALYGYTF
DNA: TGTGCCAGCAGTTTGATCGGGACAGCTCTCTATGGCTACACCTTC
V: TRBV28
J: TRBJ1-2
size: NA
D: TRBD1

CDR3: CATGSGTDTQYF
DNA: TGTGCCACGGGTTCTGGCACAGATACGCAGTATTTT
V: TRBV5-4
J: TRBJ2-3
size: NA
D: NA

CDR3: CAIRRDSSGNTIYF
DNA: TGTGCCATCAGACGGGACAGCTCTGGAAACACCATATATTTT
V: TRBV10-3
J: TRBJ1-3
size: once
D: TRBD1

CDR3: CASSPGARSDTQYF
DNA: TGTGCCAGCAGCCCTGGGGCTAGGTCAGATACGCAGTATTTT
V: TRBV7-2
J: TRBJ2-3
size: once
D: NA

CDR3: CASSARTGAGNTIYF
DNA: TGTGCCAGTAGTGCCAGGACAGGGGCCGGAAACACCATATATTTT
V: TRBV19
J: TRBJ1-3
size: NA
D: TRBD1

CDR3: CASSLPGSNNEQFF
DNA: TGTGCCAGCAGCTTACCCGGGAGTAACAATGAGCAGTTCTTC
V: TRBV11-1
J: TRBJ2-1
size: NA
D: NA

CDR3: CASSINGRGEKLFF
DNA: TGTGCCAGCAGCATTAACGGCCGAGGGGAAAAACTGTTTTTT
V: TRBV2
J: TRBJ1-4
size: NA
D: NA

CDR3: CASSLAGGVDTQYF
DNA: TGCGCCAGCAGCTTAGCGGGAGGGGTGGATACGCAGTATTTT
V: TRBV5-1
J: TRBJ2-3
size: NA
D: TRBD2

CDR3: CASSQDLRWTGLAGYTF
DNA: TGTGCCAGCAGCCAAGATCTTCGTTGGACAGGGCTTGCCGGCTACACCTTC
V: TRBV4-2
J: TRBJ1-2
size: NA
D: TRBD1

CDR3: CACGQGISTGYTF
DNA: TGTGCCTGCGGGCAGGGTATTTCTACTGGCTACACCTTC
V: TRBV30
J: TRBJ1-2
size: NA
D: NA

CDR3: CARNKDLNTEAFF
DNA: TGTGCCAGAAATAAGGACTTGAACACTGAAGCTTTCTTT
V: TRBV5-3
J: TRBJ1-1
size: NA
D: NA

CDR3: CASRSFYEQYF
DNA: TGTGCCAGCAGGTCGTTTTACGAGCAGTACTTC
V: TRBV6-5
J: TRBJ2-7
size: few
D: NA

CDR3: CASSFSGPQETQYF
DNA: TGTGCCAGCAGCTTTAGCGGGCCCCAAGAGACCCAGTACTTC
V: TRBV7-2
J: TRBJ2-5
size: NA
D: TRBD2

CDR3: CASSRTSGGVDTQYF
DNA: TGTGCCAGCTCCAGGACTAGCGGGGGTGTAGATACGCAGTATTTT
V: TRBV6-4
J: TRBJ2-3
size: NA
D: TRBD2

CDR3: CASTQNGVYEQYF
DNA: TGTGCCAGCACCCAAAACGGGGTATACGAGCAGTACTTC
V: TRBV21-1
J: TRBJ2-7
size: NA
D: NA

CDR3: CASSQITLLAGTYEQYF
DNA: TGTGCCAGCAGTCAAATAACACTACTAGCGGGGACCTACGAGCAGTACTTC
V: TRBV6-6
J: TRBJ2-7
size: NA
D: TRBD2

CDR3: CASSQDPASYEQYF
DNA: TGTGCCAGCAGCCAAGATCCAGCGTCCTACGAGCAGTACTTC
V: TRBV3-1/TRBV3-2
J: TRBJ2-7
size: once
D: NA

CDR3: CASNSMTGNYQPQHF
DNA: TGTGCCAGCAACTCCATGACGGGAAATTATCAGCCCCAGCATTTT
V: TRBV6-5
J: TRBJ1-5
size: NA
D: NA

CDR3: CASSLPRTGRLSNQPQHF
DNA: TGTGCCAGCAGTCTCCCCCGGACAGGGCGTCTTAGCAATCAGCCCCAGCATTTT
V: TRBV27
J: TRBJ1-5
size: NA
D: TRBD1

CDR3: CASSPHQGGTEAFF
DNA: TGTGCCAGCAGCCCCCACCAGGGAGGTACTGAAGCTTTCTTT
V: TRBV3-1/TRBV3-2
J: TRBJ1-1
size: NA
D: NA

CDR3: CASRGRDYGYTF
DNA: TGTGCCAGCAGGGGCAGGGACTATGGCTACACCTTC
V: TRBV12-3/TRBV12-4
J: TRBJ1-2
size: NA
D: NA

CDR3: CASIGGSGANVLTF
DNA: TGTGCCAGTATAGGAGGCTCTGGGGCCAACGTCCTGACTTTC
V: TRBV19
J: TRBJ2-6
size: NA
D: NA

CDR3: CASSPIAGAVYNEQFF
DNA: TGTGCCAGCAGCCCGATAGCGGGAGCGGTCTACAATGAGCAGTTCTTC
V: TRBV7-2
J: TRBJ2-1
size: NA
D: TRBD2

CDR3: CASSLASAAETQYF
DNA: TGTGCCAGCAGCTTAGCGTCAGCGGCAGAGACCCAGTACTTC
V: TRBV7-2
J: TRBJ2-5
size: NA
D: NA

CDR3: CASSLYGGHEQYF
DNA: TGTGCCAGCAGTTTATATGGGGGCCACGAGCAGTACTTC
V: TRBV28
J: TRBJ2-7
size: NA
D: NA

CDR3: CASSLRQNTEAFF
DNA: TGTGCCAGCAGCTTGAGACAGAACACTGAAGCTTTCTTT
V: TRBV11-2
J: TRBJ1-1
size: NA
D: NA

CDR3: CASSFNRGSEAFF
DNA: TGTGCCAGCAGCTTCAACAGGGGCTCTGAAGCTTTCTTT
V: TRBV7-2
J: TRBJ1-1
size: NA
D: TRBD1

CDR3: CASSRSYRTENYGYTF
DNA: TGCGCCAGCAGCCGGTCCTATCGGACAGAGAACTATGGCTACACCTTC
V: TRBV4-1
J: TRBJ1-2
size: few
D: NA

CDR3: CASSQDLNYDRGHEKLFF
DNA: TGCGCCAGCAGCCAAGATCTCAACTACGACAGGGGGCATGAAAAACTGTTTTTT
V: TRBV4-3
J: TRBJ1-4
size: NA
D: TRBD1

CDR3: CASWGQGAAGELFF
DNA: TGTGCCAGCTGGGGACAGGGGGCGGCCGGGGAGCTGTTTTTT
V: TRBV19
J: TRBJ2-2
size: NA
D: TRBD1

CDR3: CASREDSEAFF
DNA: TGTGCCAGCAGAGAAGACAGTGAAGCTTTCTTT
V: TRBV12-3/TRBV12-4
J: TRBJ1-1
size: NA
D: NA

CDR3: CASSPGLAGMNTGELFF
DNA: TGTGCCAGCAGCCCTGGACTAGCGGGGATGAACACCGGGGAGCTGTTTTTT
V: TRBV7-8
J: TRBJ2-2
size: NA
D: TRBD2

CDR3: CASSFAGVLYEQYF
DNA: TGTGCCAGCAGCTTTGCGGGAGTCCTCTACGAGCAGTACTTC
V: TRBV7-9
J: TRBJ2-7
size: many
D: TRBD2

CDR3: CASSLAGSYNEQFF
DNA: TGTGCCAGCAGTTTAGCGGGGTCCTACAATGAGCAGTTCTTC
V: TRBV6-6
J: TRBJ2-1
size: NA
D: TRBD2

CDR3: CASSGTGSFNEQFF
DNA: TGTGCCAGCAGCGGGACAGGGAGTTTCAATGAGCAGTTCTTC
V: TRBV28
J: TRBJ2-1
size: NA
D: TRBD1

CDR3: CASSVQPQAEETQYF
DNA: TGTGCCAGCAGCGTACAGCCACAGGCTGAGGAGACCCAGTACTTC
V: TRBV9
J: TRBJ2-5
size: NA
D: NA

CDR3: CASTGTGGETQYF
DNA: TGTGCCAGCACCGGGACAGGTGGAGAGACCCAGTACTTC
V: TRBV2
J: TRBJ2-5
size: NA
D: TRBD1

CDR3: CASCIGGGMYNEQFF
DNA: TGTGCCAGCTGCATCGGCGGGGGGATGTACAATGAGCAGTTCTTC
V: TRBV7-8
J: TRBJ2-1
size: once
D: TRBD2

CDR3: CASSMGARSGSYGYTF
DNA: TGTGCCAGCAGCATGGGGGCTCGGTCAGGATCCTATGGCTACACCTTC
V: TRBV5-4
J: TRBJ1-2
size: few
D: NA